A selection of T cell receptor beta chains follows, all from one sample in a study of shared clonotypes between healthy human individuals. The data were produced by immunoSEQ multiplex PCR, yet TCRdb's version contains in-frame clones alone and is incomplete. The data hold about 770,000 clones, with over 60% observed a single time. Source material: memory CD4+ T cells sorted from blood. These receptor sequences come from a woman in her 30s in good health. The CDR3 runs from the conserved cysteine through the conserved F or W.

j_call,v_call,cdr3_aa
TRBJ2-5,TRBV4-2,CASSQDDRSQETQYF
TRBJ2-5,TRBV11-1,CASSSGPPQETQYF
TRBJ2-1,TRBV27,CASSSHEPGPGPYNEQFF
TRBJ1-5,TRBV7-2,CASSLIGGASQPQHF
TRBJ1-5,TRBV30,CAWSVTGGPQPQHF
TRBJ2-2,TRBV6-6,CASQLAGVTGELFF
TRBJ1-4,TRBV5-1,CASSLGAGGAGEKLFF
TRBJ2-5,TRBV5-4,CASSPSPGQVQETQYF
TRBJ2-6,TRBV28,CASSLRTSGANVLTF
TRBJ2-7,TRBV28,CASHRGGAYEQYF
TRBJ2-7,TRBV2,CASSEGRGLVHEQYF
TRBJ2-1,TRBV28,CASRPGTIYEQFF
TRBJ2-1,TRBV4-2,CASSQGVAGGPGHNEQFF
TRBJ2-3,TRBV27,CASSSSLAGEDTQYF
TRBJ2-1,TRBV11-3,CASSPTSGREQFF